This TCR beta chain was recorded in a study of blood T cells in healthy people across ages. The CDR3 length is 17 residues. V was cut by 5 bases and J by 1 base, with 18 bases left in between. Germline-derived CDR1 and CDR2 are SGHVS and FNYEAQ. In terms of origin and age, donors were healthy Caucasian individuals from Russia aged about 6 to 90. No fewer than 6 micrograms of total RNA were isolated from every sample. The second PCR ran about 6 to 11 cycles with a sample-barcoded 5' primer and J-beta primers. Tagging of each cDNA molecule was performed by a template-switch adaptor with 12 random nucleotides. TCRdb re-called the 5' RACE reads through MiXCR, storing one row per CDR3 protein. The repertoire includes 1.5 million to 2 million distinct CDR3 sequences, 30% to 35% of them detected once, and approximately 10% sits in the top ten.

The clonotype was recovered from a woman aged 25 to 39 in good health. The sequenced sample was blood. The V call is TRBV7-6, the J call TRBJ1-5; weak D call: TRBD1 (5 bases). The CDR3 is CASSRRAGRVSNQPQHF. As DNA, the CDR3 is TGTGCCAGCAGCCGCCGGGCAGGGAGGGTGAGCAATCAGCCCCAGCATTTT. The whole variable domain, filled in from reference TRBV7-6 and TRBJ1-5, reads GAGVSQSPRYKVTKRGQDVALRCDPISGHVSLYWYRQALGQGPEFLTYFNYEAQQDKSGLPNDRFSAERPEGSISTLTIQRTEQRDSAMYRCASSRRAGRVSNQPQHFGDGTRLSIL.